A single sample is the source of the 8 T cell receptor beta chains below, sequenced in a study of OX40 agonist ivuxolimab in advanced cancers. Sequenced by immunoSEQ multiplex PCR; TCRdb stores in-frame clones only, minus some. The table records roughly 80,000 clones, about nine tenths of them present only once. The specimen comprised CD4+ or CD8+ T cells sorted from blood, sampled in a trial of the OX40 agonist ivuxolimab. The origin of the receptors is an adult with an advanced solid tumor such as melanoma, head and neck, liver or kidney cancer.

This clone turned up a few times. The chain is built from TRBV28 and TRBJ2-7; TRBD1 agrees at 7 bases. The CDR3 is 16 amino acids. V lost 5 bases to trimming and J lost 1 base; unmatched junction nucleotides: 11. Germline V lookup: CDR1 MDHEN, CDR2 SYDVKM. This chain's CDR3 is CASSPPTGWRSYEQYF. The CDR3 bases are TGTGCCAGCAGTCCCCCGACAGGGTGGAGGTCCTACGAGCAGTACTTC.

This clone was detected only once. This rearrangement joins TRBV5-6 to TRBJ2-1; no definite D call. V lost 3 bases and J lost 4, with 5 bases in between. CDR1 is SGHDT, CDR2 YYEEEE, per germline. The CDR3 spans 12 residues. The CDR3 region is CASSSTYNEQFF. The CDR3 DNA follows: TGTGCCAGCAGCTCCACTTACAATGAGCAGTTCTTC.

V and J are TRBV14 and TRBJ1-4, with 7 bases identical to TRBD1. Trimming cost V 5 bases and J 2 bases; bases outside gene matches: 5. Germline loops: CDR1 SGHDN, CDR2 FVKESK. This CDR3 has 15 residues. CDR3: CASSKNRGTNEKLFF. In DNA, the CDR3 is TGTGCCAGCAGCAAAAACAGGGGCACTAATGAAAAACTGTTTTTT. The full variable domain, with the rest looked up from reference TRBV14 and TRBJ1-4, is EAGVTQFPSHSVIEKGQTVTLRCDPISGHDNLYWYRRVMGKEIKFLLHFVKESKQDESGMPNNRFLAERTGGTYSTLKVQPAELEDSGVYFCASSKNRGTNEKLFFGSGTQLSVL.

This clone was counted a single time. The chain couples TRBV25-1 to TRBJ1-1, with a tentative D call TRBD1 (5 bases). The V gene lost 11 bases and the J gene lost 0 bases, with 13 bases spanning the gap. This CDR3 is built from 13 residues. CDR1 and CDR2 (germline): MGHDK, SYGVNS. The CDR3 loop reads CASRGVMNTEAFF. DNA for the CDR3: TGTGCCTCGCGGGGGGTCATGAACACTGAAGCTTTCTTT.

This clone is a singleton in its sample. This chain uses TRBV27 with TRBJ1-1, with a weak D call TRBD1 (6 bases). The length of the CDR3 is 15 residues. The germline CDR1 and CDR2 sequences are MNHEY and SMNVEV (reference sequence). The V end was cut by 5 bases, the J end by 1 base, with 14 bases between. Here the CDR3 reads CASSKRPGENTEAFF. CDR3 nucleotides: TGTGCCAGCAGTAAAAGACCAGGGGAGAACACTGAAGCTTTCTTT.

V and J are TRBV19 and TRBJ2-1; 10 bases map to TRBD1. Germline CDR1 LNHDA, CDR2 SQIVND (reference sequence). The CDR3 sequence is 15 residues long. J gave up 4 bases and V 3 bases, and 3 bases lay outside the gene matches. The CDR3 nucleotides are TGTGCCAGTAGTATCGACAGGGGGCAATACAATGAGCAGTTCTTC. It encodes CASSIDRGQYNEQFF. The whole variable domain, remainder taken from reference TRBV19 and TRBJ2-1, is DGGITQSPKYLFRKEGQNVTLSCEQNLNHDAMYWYRQDPGQGLRLIYYSQIVNDFQKGDIAEGYSVSREKKESFPLTVTSAQKNPTAFYLCASSIDRGQYNEQFFGPGTRLTVL.

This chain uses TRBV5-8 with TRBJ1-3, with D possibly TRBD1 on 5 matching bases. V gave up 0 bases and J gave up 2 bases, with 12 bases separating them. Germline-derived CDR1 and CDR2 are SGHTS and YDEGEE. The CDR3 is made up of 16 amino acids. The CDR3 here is CASSLEGQGPGNTIYF. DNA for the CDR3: TGTGCCAGCAGCTTGGAGGGTCAGGGTCCTGGAAACACCATATATTTT.

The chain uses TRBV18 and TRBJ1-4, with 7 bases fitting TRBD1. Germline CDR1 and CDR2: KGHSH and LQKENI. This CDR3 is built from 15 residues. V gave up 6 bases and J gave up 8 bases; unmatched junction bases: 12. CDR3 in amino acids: CASSPTTGSREKLFF. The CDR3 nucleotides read TGTGCCAGCTCCCCCACGACAGGGAGTAGAGAAAAACTGTTTTTT. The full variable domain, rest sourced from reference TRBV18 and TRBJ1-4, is NAGVMQNPRHLVRRRGQEARLRCSPMKGHSHVYWYRQLPEEGLKFMVYLQKENIIDESGMPKERFSAEFPKEGPSILRIQQVVRGDSAAYFCASSPTTGSREKLFFGSGTQLSVL.